A single sample is the source of the 32 T cell receptor beta chains below, sequenced in a study of cytomegalovirus exposure and HLA in healthy donors. Both 60 Vbeta primers and 13 Jbeta primers went into the PCR. Only in-frame clones appear in the TCRdb table, and some are missing; sequencing was by immunoSEQ multiplex PCR. The sample shows 200,000 to 250,000 clones, approximately 70% of them seen only once. The sample consisted of PBMCs. These receptors originate from a woman in her twenties or thirties in good health and CMV-seronegative.

V usage is TRBV30 and J usage is TRBJ1-5; 8 bases match TRBD1. The CDR3 totals 14 residues. The trim removed 1 base at V and 6 bases at J, leaving 5 bases unmatched. Germline CDR1 is GTSNPN and CDR2 is SVGIG (reference sequence). The CDR3 loop reads CAWSAGGAGQPQHF. In nucleotides, the CDR3 is TGTGCCTGGAGTGCAGGGGGCGCCGGTCAGCCCCAGCATTTT. The whole variable domain, remainder taken from reference TRBV30 and TRBJ1-5, is SQTIHQWPATLVQPVGSPLSLECTVEGTSNPNLYWYRQAAGRGLQLLFYSVGIGQISSEVPQNLSASRPQDRQFILSSKKLLLSDSGFYLCAWSAGGAGQPQHFGDGTRLSIL.

The V call is TRBV5-6, the J call TRBJ2-1; maybe TRBD2 (6 bases). The germline gives CDR1 SGHDT, CDR2 YYEEEE. V lost 3 bases to trimming and J lost 0 bases, with 10 bases between them. The CDR3 is 15 residues long. DNA for the CDR3: TGTGCCAGCAGCTCCGTAGCGGTCTCCTACAATGAGCAGTTCTTC. This gives the protein CASSSVAVSYNEQFF.

This chain connects TRBV5-4 to TRBJ2-5; D perhaps matches TRBD1 (6 bases). Germline lookup yields CDR1 SGHNT and CDR2 YYREEE (reference sequence). There are 14 residues in the CDR3. The V gene lost 1 base and the J gene lost 2 bases, with 9 bases spanning the gap. The CDR3 sequence: CASSLRTAQETQYF. CDR3 coding DNA: TGTGCCAGCAGCTTGAGGACAGCTCAAGAGACCCAGTACTTC.

The V and J genes are TRBV28 and TRBJ1-3; no definite D call. Trimming shortened V by 5 bases and J by 0 bases, and 8 bases separated the two germline ends. In germline, CDR1 is MDHEN, CDR2 SYDVKM. The CDR3 loop spans 14 amino acids. The CDR3 sequence is CASSIDNSGNTIYF. The CDR3 nucleotides are TGTGCCAGCAGTATAGATAACTCTGGAAACACCATATATTTT. Looking up the rest from reference TRBV28 and TRBJ1-3 gives the full variable domain: DVKVTQSSRYLVKRTGEKVFLECVQDMDHENMFWYRQDPGLGLRLIYFSYDVKMKEKGDIPEGYSVSREKKERFSLILESASTNQTSMYLCASSIDNSGNTIYFGEGSWLTVV.

The CDR3, as DNA: TGTGCCAGCAGCTTAGACACCCTGAACACTGAAGCTTTCTTT. It codes for CASSLDTLNTEAFF. The chain links TRBV7-9 to TRBJ1-1; D gene unclear. Germline assignment: CDR1 SEHNR and CDR2 FQNEAQ (reference sequence). The CDR3 is made up of 14 amino acids. The V and J ends lost 1 base and 0 bases respectively, with 6 bases between them.

The chain uses TRBV6-1 and TRBJ1-1; D is possibly TRBD1 (6 bases). This CDR3 comprises 13 residues. Germline V gives CDR1 MNHNS, CDR2 SASEGT. The ends were cut back, 6 bases at V and 7 bases at J, with 15 bases in the middle. The CDR3 nucleotides are TGTGCCAGCAGCCCAGACAGGAACCGTGAAGCTTTCTTT. It yields the protein CASSPDRNREAFF.

The rearrangement uses TRBV9 and TRBJ1-2; D gene unclear. V lost 4 bases, J lost 3 bases, and 13 bases lay in between. Per the germline V gene, CDR1 is SGDLS and CDR2 is YYNGEE. This CDR3 contains 14 residues. The CDR3 bases are TGTGCCAGCAGCTTACGCCTGAACTACTATGGCTACACCTTC. Encoded protein: CASSLRLNYYGYTF.

This chain connects TRBV5-4 to TRBJ2-7; maybe TRBD2 (5 bases). V was shortened by 0 bases and J by 3 bases, with 10 bases between the two germline ends. The CDR3 is 14 amino acids. Germline lookup yields CDR1 SGHNT and CDR2 YYREEE (reference sequence). CDR3 bases: TGTGCCAGCAGCTTGGAGGGAGCCCGCTACGAGCAGTACTTC. It yields the protein CASSLEGARYEQYF.

This clone was seen a single time. The genes are TRBV30 and TRBJ2-3; the match to TRBD2 covers 8 bases. Germline CDR1 is GTSNPN and CDR2 is SVGIG (reference sequence). The length of the CDR3 is 16 residues. With V trimmed by 3 bases and J by 1 base, 9 bases remained unmatched. The CDR3 nucleotides are TGTGCCTGGAGAAATGGGCTAGCGGGTCGCACAGATACGCAGTATTTT. This codes for CAWRNGLAGRTDTQYF.

The V call is TRBV7-9, the J call TRBJ1-4; unclear D gene. V lost 5 bases, J lost 7 bases, and 14 bases lay in between. Germline V gene sequence: CDR1 SEHNR, CDR2 FQNEAQ (reference sequence). The CDR3 has 14 residues. CDR3 residues: CASSQAGNGEKLFF. CDR3 sequence (DNA): TGTGCCAGCAGCCAGGCGGGCAATGGTGAAAAACTGTTTTTT. The complete variable domain, with remaining parts taken from reference TRBV7-9 and TRBJ1-4, reads DTGVSQNPRHKITKRGQNVTFRCDPISEHNRLYWYRQTLGQGPEFLTYFQNEAQLEKSRLLSDRFSAERPKGSFSTLEIQRTEQGDSAMYLCASSQAGNGEKLFFGSGTQLSVL.

This clone was observed a few times. This chain links TRBV29-1 with TRBJ1-1; D perhaps matches TRBD1 (5 bases). The CDR3 consists of 13 residues. Per the germline V gene, CDR1 is SQVTM and CDR2 is ANQGSEA. Between the trimmed V and J ends, which lost 6 bases and 1 base, there was a span of 12 bases. The CDR3 reads CSVPGLSNTEAFF. DNA of the CDR3: TGCAGCGTCCCGGGACTCTCGAACACTGAAGCTTTCTTT.

This sequence joins TRBV6-1 and TRBJ2-7, with 8 positions matching TRBD2. J was trimmed by 2 bases and V by 8 bases; bases with no gene match: 8. This CDR3 has 14 amino acids. Germline CDR1 reads MNHNS; CDR2 reads SASEGT. The CDR3 nucleotides are TGTGCCAGCCCTGGAGCGGGGGCCCCCTACGAGCAGTACTTC. It translates to CASPGAGAPYEQYF.

This chain links TRBV6-5 with TRBJ1-5; D perhaps matches TRBD1 (6 bases). The V gene lost 7 bases and the J gene lost 5 bases, with 15 bases spanning the gap. CDR1 and CDR2 (germline): MNHEY, SVGAGI. This CDR3 spans 14 amino acids. The CDR3 reads CASNHRDKDQPQHF. CDR3 nucleotides: TGTGCCAGCAACCACCGGGACAAGGATCAGCCCCAGCATTTT.

V and J are TRBV30 and TRBJ1-2, with 8 bases lining up with TRBD1. After removal of 4 bases from V and 4 bases from J, the junction contained 11 bases not matched to a gene. The CDR3 extends over 15 amino acids. CDR1 is GTSNPN and CDR2 is SVGIG in the germline V gene (reference sequence). The CDR3: CAWTKTGVRSYGYTF. The CDR3 DNA follows: TGTGCCTGGACCAAGACAGGGGTCCGTAGCTATGGCTACACCTTC.

This clone was seen only a few times. The chain joins TRBV6-5 to TRBJ1-2, with D maybe TRBD1 (6 bases). The CDR3 extends over 13 amino acids. Germline CDR1 MNHEY, CDR2 SVGAGI. The V gene lost 4 bases and the J gene lost 8 bases, with 14 bases spanning the gap. The CDR3 region is CASSSRGGDGYTF. CDR3 sequence (DNA): TGTGCCAGCAGTTCCCGAGGGGGGGACGGCTACACCTTC.

This chain links TRBV9 with TRBJ2-3; 14 nucleotides line up with TRBD2. There are 19 residues in the CDR3. Trimming took 1 base from V and 2 from J; bases not matched to a gene: 9. CDR1 is SGDLS, CDR2 YYNGEE, per germline. This chain's CDR3 is CASSVTLTSGGAPTDTQYF. Written as DNA, the CDR3 is TGTGCCAGCAGCGTAACCCTGACTAGCGGGGGGGCCCCCACAGATACGCAGTATTTT.

The chain carries TRBV6-4 and TRBJ2-1, with D unresolved. The length of the CDR3 is 13 residues. Germline values: CDR1 MRHNA, CDR2 SNTAGT. Trimming took 3 bases from V and 9 from J, leaving 12 bases between them. The CDR3 nucleotides are TGTGCCAGCAGTGAATATCTCTTCAGTGAGCAGTTCTTC. Its translation is CASSEYLFSEQFF.

This clone was seen once. V and J are TRBV27 and TRBJ2-7; D is perhaps TRBD2 (5 bases). Germline V gene data show CDR1 as MNHEY and CDR2 as SMNVEV (reference sequence). V lost 5 bases and J 0 bases, leaving 11 bases between the germline ends. This CDR3 is built from 14 residues. The CDR3 DNA is TGTGCCAGCAGTCGAATGGGGAGCTCCTACGAGCAGTACTTC. Translated: CASSRMGSSYEQYF.

The table lists this clone with a few counts. One end of the junction is discordant with germline, which a read error may explain. V and J are TRBV7-9 and TRBJ1-1, with D unclear. This CDR3 is built from 13 residues. Germline V gene data show CDR1 as SEHNR and CDR2 as FQNEAQ (reference sequence). This CDR3 reads CASSFSANTEAFF. As DNA, the CDR3 is TGTGCCAGCAGCTTCAGCGCGAACACTGAGGCTTTCTTT.

The rearrangement links TRBV19 to TRBJ1-1, with D perhaps TRBD1 (6 bases). From germline, CDR1 is LNHDA and CDR2 SQIVND (reference sequence). CDR3 size: 17 residues. V lost 1 base to trimming and J lost 1 base, with 16 bases between them. For the CDR3, the DNA is TGTGCCAGTAGTATAGGTTGGACAGAATATCCGAACACTGAAGCTTTCTTT. The encoded protein is CASSIGWTEYPNTEAFF. Supplemented by reference TRBV19 and TRBJ1-1, the full variable domain reads DGGITQSPKYLFRKEGQNVTLSCEQNLNHDAMYWYRQDPGQGLRLIYYSQIVNDFQKGDIAEGYSVSREKKESFPLTVTSAQKNPTAFYLCASSIGWTEYPNTEAFFGQGTRLTVV.

This sequence joins TRBV4-1 and TRBJ2-2, with a weak D call TRBD1 (5 bases). This CDR3 contains 14 residues. Trimming cost V 3 bases and J 1 base, with 6 bases left between them. Germline loops: CDR1 MGHRA, CDR2 YSYEKL. CDR3 sequence reads: CASSHGQNTGELFF. The CDR3 DNA reads as TGCGCCAGCAGCCACGGACAGAACACCGGGGAGCTGTTTTTT.

The rearrangement links TRBV4-2 to TRBJ1-3; weak D call: TRBD1 (6 bases). The CDR3 consists of 16 residues. Germline V CDR1 and CDR2: LGHNA, YNFKEQ. Trimming took off 6 bases at V and 3 bases at J, with 18 bases between the two ends. CDR3 coding DNA: TGTGCCAGCAGTCTCCGCGGGGGGCTTCTTGGAAACACCATATATTTT. As protein: CASSLRGGLLGNTIYF.

The chain carries TRBV5-5 and TRBJ2-1; 10 bases map to TRBD1. Germline lookup yields CDR1 SGHKS and CDR2 YYEKEE (reference sequence). The CDR3 totals 16 residues. The junction had 8 bases not matched to a gene; V was cut back by 4 bases and J by 4 bases. This chain's CDR3 is CASSAPGQGSYNEQFF. The CDR3 region has the DNA TGTGCCAGCAGCGCACCGGGACAGGGGTCGTACAATGAGCAGTTCTTC.

The chain links TRBV28 to TRBJ2-3; weak D call: TRBD2 (5 bases). CDR1 is MDHEN, CDR2 SYDVKM, per germline. V was shortened by 2 bases and J by 0 bases, with 12 bases between the two germline ends. There are 16 residues in the CDR3. The CDR3 is CASSLGAALSTDTQYF. The CDR3 nucleotides are TGTGCCAGCAGTTTAGGAGCGGCCTTGAGCACAGATACGCAGTATTTT.

V and J are TRBV7-9 and TRBJ1-2; D not resolved. This CDR3 spans 13 amino acids. V was clipped by 1 base and J by 4 bases, with 7 bases between them. Germline V gives CDR1 SEHNR, CDR2 FQNEAQ (reference sequence). CDR3 in DNA: TGTGCCAGCAGCTTAGGTGGGAGCTATGGCTACACCTTC. Its translation: CASSLGGSYGYTF.

The rearrangement joins TRBV5-1 to TRBJ1-1; D is unclear. Germline-derived CDR1 and CDR2 are SGHRS and YFSETQ. V was pared by 0 bases and J by 1 base, with 16 bases between. The CDR3 runs 17 residues. CDR3 DNA: TGCGCCAGCAGCTTGGGTAAATCGGGGTTCAGGAACACTGAAGCTTTCTTT. It encodes CASSLGKSGFRNTEAFF.

Points on this clone: Other DNA sequences of this sample code for an identical CDR3. The J gene is TRBJ1-5, the V gene TRBV6-1, with a weak D call TRBD1 (6 bases). Germline V lookup: CDR1 MNHNS, CDR2 SASEGT. The V and J ends lost 3 bases and 7 bases respectively, with 13 bases between them. This CDR3 comprises 14 residues. The CDR3 DNA reads as TGTGCCAGCAGTGATCACAGGGCTGGCCAGCCCCAGCATTTT. Protein sequence: CASSDHRAGQPQHF.

V usage is TRBV7-6 and J usage is TRBJ2-5; D could derive from TRBD1 or TRBD2 (6 bases each). V was trimmed by 5 bases and J by 0 bases, leaving 16 bases between them. Germline values: CDR1 SGHVS, CDR2 FNYEAQ. The CDR3 runs 16 residues. CDR3 coding DNA: TGTGCCAGCAGCCTAGGGGGGCCATCGTACCAAGAGACCCAGTACTTC. Its translation is CASSLGGPSYQETQYF.

The V call is TRBV21-1, the J call TRBJ1-2; the DNA was not used to check the table's D call, TRBD1. TRBV21-1 has pseudogene status. This CDR3 contains 15 residues. CDR3 coding DNA: TGTGCCACCTCGGGACAGGGGCGACCAACCTATGGCTACGCCTTC. Its protein product is CATSGQGRPTYGYAF.

The chain combines TRBV27 with TRBJ1-1, with D hard to call. Germline values: CDR1 MNHEY, CDR2 SMNVEV (reference sequence). The CDR3 consists of 11 residues. V was cut by 6 bases and J by 5 bases, with 7 bases left in between. This chain's CDR3 is CASSLGTEAFF. The DNA of the CDR3 is TGTGCCAGCAGCCTAGGAACTGAAGCTTTCTTT.

This clone was observed a handful of times. The chain has TRBV6-1 and TRBJ1-1, with D unresolved. This CDR3 is 14 amino acids long. The V gene lost 7 bases and the J gene lost 0 bases, with 12 bases spanning the gap. Germline V gene data show CDR1 as MNHNS and CDR2 as SASEGT. This CDR3 reads CASIPGPVNTEAFF. The CDR3 DNA sequence: TGTGCCAGCATCCCCGGTCCGGTGAACACTGAAGCTTTCTTT.

This clone was found a few times. V usage is TRBV18 and J usage is TRBJ1-1; TRBD1 agrees at 8 bases. Germline V CDR1 and CDR2: KGHSH, LQKENI. Trimming took 3 bases from V and 2 from J; bases not matched to a gene: 2. The CDR3 is 14 residues long. The CDR3 is CASSPGTGNTEAFF. The CDR3 DNA follows: TGTGCCAGCTCACCTGGGACAGGTAACACTGAAGCTTTCTTT.